The 2 T cell receptor beta chains below were found in one sample sequenced in a study of shared clonotypes between healthy human individuals. Sequencing was performed with immunoSEQ multiplex PCR; in TCRdb, only in-frame clones are kept and a portion is missing. The sample yields approximately 1.9 million clones, just under 95% seen once. Positively selected for CCR7, the CD45RO-negative cells used as naive CD8 cells excluded terminally differentiated effector memory CD45RA+ cells. Sequencing was done on a sample of naive CD8+ T cells from PBMCs. The receptors here all came from a man aged 18 to 30 in good health. Some clones in this sample may be carry-over from other donors' samples.

The rearrangement uses TRBV10-3 and TRBJ1-1; D perhaps matches TRBD1 (6 bases). The germline V gene encodes CDR1 ENHRY and CDR2 SYGVKD. Trimming removed 4 bases at V and 1 base at J, with 10 bases between. This CDR3 region has 14 residues. The CDR3 loop is CAISVGQRNTEAFF. The CDR3 nucleotides read TGTGCCATCAGTGTTGGACAGAGGAACACTGAAGCTTTCTTT.

The V gene is TRBV9, the J gene TRBJ2-3, with 10 bases lining up with TRBD1. The CDR3 has 16 residues. J was trimmed by 2 bases and V by 4 bases; bases with no gene match: 7. Germline assignment: CDR1 SGDLS and CDR2 YYNGEE. The CDR3 bases are TGTGCCAGCAGCTTAAGGACAGGGGGTAACACAGATACGCAGTATTTT. This gives the protein CASSLRTGGNTDTQYF.